The 20 T cell receptor beta chains in this list originate from one sample, sequenced in a study of identical twins. TCRdb used MiXCR to reprocess the 5' RACE reads, holding one entry per CDR3 protein. The data contain a few hundred thousand distinct CDR3 sequences, roughly 9% of them singletons. Sequencing was carried out using naive T cells sorted from blood. Every receptor here comes from a woman aged 45 to 65 in good health.

This chain uses TRBV11-2 with TRBJ2-5; no definite D call. The CDR3 consists of 14 residues. V was pared by 5 bases and J by 5 bases, with 15 bases between. Germline CDR1 reads SGHAT; CDR2 reads FQNNGV. CDR3 region: CASSPRQEPETQYF. As DNA, the CDR3 is TGTGCCAGCAGCCCTCGCCAGGAACCGGAGACCCAGTACTTC.

Points on this clonotype: One base away lies a much larger clone, so this may be a sequencing read error. The chain links TRBV5-1 to TRBJ2-1; D not resolved. CDR1 is SGHRS and CDR2 is YFSETQ in the germline V gene. The CDR3 length is 12 residues. CDR3 loop: CASNLEYNEQFF. The CDR3 nucleotides are TGCGCCAGCAACTTGGAGTACAATGAGCAGTTCTTC.

This clonotype was found many times. The CDR3, as DNA: TGTGCCAGCAGCTTAACTAGGGCCCATCGCGCGAACACCGGGGAGCTGTTTTTT. It codes for CASSLTRAHRANTGELFF. This chain links TRBV13 with TRBJ2-2, with D perhaps TRBD2 (5 bases). Trimming pared 2 bases from V and 0 bases from J, leaving 16 bases between. Germline assignment: CDR1 PRHDT and CDR2 FYEKMQ (reference sequence). CDR3 size: 18 residues.

The V call is TRBV10-3, the J call TRBJ2-1, with 7 bases matching TRBD1. The CDR3 is 15 residues long. V lost 8 bases and J lost 4; bases outside the gene matches: 11. The germline gives CDR1 ENHRY, CDR2 SYGVKD. This CDR3 reads CAIESDRTTYNEQFF. The CDR3 nucleotides read TGTGCCATCGAGTCGGACAGGACCACTTACAATGAGCAGTTCTTC.

This clonotype appeared a few times. The V call is TRBV13, the J call TRBJ1-1; D unclear. The V end was cut by 2 bases, the J end by 2 bases, with 12 bases between. Germline CDR1 is PRHDT and CDR2 is FYEKMQ (reference sequence). The CDR3 covers 15 residues. CDR3 DNA sequence: TGTGCCAGCAGCTTAAATCGTAGGCTAAACACTGAAGCTTTCTTT. Amino acids: CASSLNRRLNTEAFF.

A few counts support this clonotype. The CDR3 sequence: CASRGLFTGELFF. The CDR3 DNA reads TGTGCCAGCAGGGGACTTTTCACCGGGGAGCTGTTTTTT. The rearrangement joins TRBV14 to TRBJ2-2; perhaps TRBD2 as D (6 bases). Trimming stripped 6 bases from V and 4 bases from J, with 9 bases between. CDR3 size: 13 residues. Germline assignment: CDR1 SGHDN and CDR2 FVKESK. Supplemented by reference TRBV14 and TRBJ2-2, the full variable domain reads EAGVTQFPSHSVIEKGQTVTLRCDPISGHDNLYWYRRVMGKEIKFLLHFVKESKQDESGMPNNRFLAERTGGTYSTLKVQPAELEDSGVYFCASRGLFTGELFFGEGSRLTVL.

This clonotype came up a few times. The chain carries TRBV9 and TRBJ2-2; tentative D call: TRBD1 (5 bases). The CDR3 runs to 14 residues. V dropped 6 bases and J dropped 8 bases, with 17 bases sitting between them. Germline V gives CDR1 SGDLS, CDR2 YYNGEE. CDR3 DNA: TGTGCCAGCACTCCAGGGTGGGCCATGGGGGAGCTGTTTTTT. Its translation: CASTPGWAMGELFF.

The V call is TRBV11-1, the J call TRBJ1-2; TRBD1 aligns across 7 bases. The germline V gene has CDR1 SGHAT and CDR2 FQDESV (reference sequence). Trimming cost V 5 bases and J 5 bases; bases outside gene matches: 8. The CDR3 has 14 amino acids. CDR3 in amino acids: CASSPGGQKYGYTF. DNA of the CDR3: TGTGCCAGCAGCCCGGGGGGACAGAAGTATGGCTACACCTTC.

A few counts support this clonotype. The chain is built from TRBV15 and TRBJ2-1; D tentatively fits TRBD1 or TRBD2 (5 bases each). Germline loops: CDR1 LNHNV, CDR2 YYDKDF (reference sequence). This CDR3 contains 12 residues. The V gene lost 1 base and the J gene lost 8 bases, with 6 bases spanning the gap. CDR3 sequence reads: CATSRGGDEQFF. CDR3 in DNA: TGTGCCACCAGCAGAGGAGGGGATGAGCAGTTCTTC.

CDR3 DNA: TGTGCCAGCACAAGTTCAGGTGCTTCCTATGGCTACACCTTC. This encodes CASTSSGASYGYTF. This sequence joins TRBV5-6 and TRBJ1-2; D unclear. Trimming stripped 6 bases from V and 4 bases from J, with 16 bases between. The germline gives CDR1 SGHDT, CDR2 YYEEEE. CDR3 length: 14 residues.

The V gene is TRBV7-6, the J gene TRBJ2-1; 10 nucleotides match TRBD2. The junction had 8 bases not matched to a gene; V was cut back by 3 bases and J by 0 bases. Germline CDR1 and CDR2: SGHVS and FNYEAQ. The CDR3 totals 18 residues. CDR3 nucleotides: TGTGCCAGCAGCTTCCGACCTCTAGCGGGAGTCTCCTACAATGAGCAGTTCTTC. Translated: CASSFRPLAGVSYNEQFF.

There are many counts of this clonotype. CDR3 DNA sequence: TGTGCCAGCAGTCGTTGGGACACACGTTCCTACGAGCAGTACGTC. Its protein is CASSRWDTRSYEQYV. V is TRBV27 and J is TRBJ2-7, with D possibly being TRBD1 (6 bases). The germline CDR1 and CDR2 sequences are MNHEY and SMNVEV (reference sequence). V gave up 5 bases and J gave up 1 base, with 15 bases separating them. The CDR3 covers 15 residues.

This clonotype appeared a few times. The genes are TRBV2 and TRBJ2-1; maybe TRBD2 (5 bases). Trimming took off 10 bases at V and 5 bases at J, with 18 bases between the two ends. This CDR3 has 14 amino acids. CDR1 SNHLY and CDR2 FYNNEI come from the germline V gene. CDR3 sequence (DNA): TGTGCCAACATGGGCGGGCTATCAAACAATGAGCAGTTCTTC. Its protein is CANMGGLSNNEQFF.

This clonotype has a count of ten or more. At one end, the junction sequence differs from germline, possibly due to a read error. The chain joins TRBV7-9 to TRBJ2-3, with D hard to call. Germline CDR1 SEHNR, CDR2 FQNEAQ (reference sequence). The length of the CDR3 is 14 residues. The CDR3 nucleotides are TGTGCCAGCAGTTTAGAAGGCCTCACAGATACGCAGTATTTT. Its translation: CASSLEGLTDTQYF. The complete variable domain, with remaining parts taken from reference TRBV7-9 and TRBJ2-3, reads DTGVSQNPRHKITKRGQNVTFRCDPISEHNRLYWYRQTLGQGPEFLTYFQNEAQLEKSRLLSDRFSAERPKGSFSTLEIQRTEQGDSAMYLCASSLEGLTDTQYFGPGTRLTVL.

The chain links TRBV10-3 to TRBJ2-5; possibly TRBD1 for D (6 bases). CDR1 is ENHRY, CDR2 SYGVKD, per germline. V lost 2 bases and J lost 6, with 19 bases in between. This CDR3 contains 16 residues. The chain's CDR3 is CAISEVFGTGLQTQYF. CDR3 bases: TGTGCCATCAGTGAGGTCTTCGGAACAGGGTTACAGACCCAGTACTTC.

This clonotype came up many times. The chain couples TRBV5-1 to TRBJ2-1, with D perhaps assigned TRBD1 or TRBD2 (5 bases each). Germline CDR1 reads SGHRS; CDR2 reads YFSETQ. V dropped 0 bases and J dropped 6 bases, with 13 bases sitting between them. The CDR3 runs to 15 residues. CDR3 nucleotides: TGCGCCAGCAGCTTGGGGTTTGGGGGTTCCAATGAGCAGTTCTTC. Encoded protein: CASSLGFGGSNEQFF.

This clonotype has a count of ten or more. The genes are TRBV29-1 and TRBJ2-2; no definite D call. V lost 4 bases to trimming and J lost 3 bases, with 9 bases between them. CDR3 size: 13 residues. Germline CDR1 reads SQVTM; CDR2 reads ANQGSEA. In DNA, the CDR3 is TGCAGCGTTGTCAGTGCTTACACCGGGGAGCTGTTTTTT. This gives the protein CSVVSAYTGELFF.

The J gene is TRBJ2-5, the V gene TRBV7-9; TRBD2 matches at 13 bases. V lost 4 bases and J lost 2; bases outside the gene matches: 7. This CDR3 contains 17 residues. Germline V lookup: CDR1 SEHNR, CDR2 FQNEAQ (reference sequence). DNA of the CDR3: TGTGCCAGCAGCTCCCTTCGGGGACTAGCGGGACAAGAGACCCAGTACTTC. It codes for CASSSLRGLAGQETQYF.

Remarks on this clonotype: This sequence may be a read error, since a much larger clone differs from it by one base. The CDR3 ends on some other residue instead of the conserved phenylalanine or tryptophan, so this is likely a read error. The chain links TRBV29-1 to TRBJ2-1; 13 bases fit TRBD2. V lost 5 bases to trimming and J lost 9 bases; unmatched junction nucleotides: 10. This CDR3 is built from 15 residues. Germline loops: CDR1 SQVTM, CDR2 ANQGSEA. In nucleotides, the CDR3 is TGCAGCGTTACTACCCGGACTAGCGGGAGTGGTGAGCAGTTCTTA. Its protein product is CSVTTRTSGSGEQFL.

Only a few counts were recorded for this clonotype. The chain employs TRBV6-5 and TRBJ2-5; 12 nucleotides align to TRBD1. In germline, CDR1 is MNHEY, CDR2 SVGAGI. This CDR3 comprises 15 residues. The V and J ends lost 6 bases and 5 bases, in that order; junction bases with no gene match: 7. CDR3 nucleotide sequence: TGTGCCAGCAGGAAAGGGACAGGGGGCGGGGAGACCCAGTACTTC. It encodes CASRKGTGGGETQYF.